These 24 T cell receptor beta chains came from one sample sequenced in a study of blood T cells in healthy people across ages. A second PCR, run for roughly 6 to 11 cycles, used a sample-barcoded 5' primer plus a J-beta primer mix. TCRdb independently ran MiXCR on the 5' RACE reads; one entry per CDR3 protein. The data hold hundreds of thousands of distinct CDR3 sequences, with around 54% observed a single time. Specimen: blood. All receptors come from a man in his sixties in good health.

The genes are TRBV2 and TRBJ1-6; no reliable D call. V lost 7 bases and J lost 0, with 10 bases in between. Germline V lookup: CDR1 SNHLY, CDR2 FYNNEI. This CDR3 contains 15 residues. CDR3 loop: CASTSESSYNSPLHF. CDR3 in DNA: TGTGCCAGCACTTCGGAGAGCTCCTATAATTCACCCCTCCACTTT.

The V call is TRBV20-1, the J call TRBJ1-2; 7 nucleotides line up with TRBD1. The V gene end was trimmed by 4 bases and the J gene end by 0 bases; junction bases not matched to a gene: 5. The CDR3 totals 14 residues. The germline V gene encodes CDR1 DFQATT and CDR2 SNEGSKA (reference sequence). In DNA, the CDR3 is TGCAGTGCTACCCAGGGACAGACTAACTATGGCTACACCTTC. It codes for CSATQGQTNYGYTF.

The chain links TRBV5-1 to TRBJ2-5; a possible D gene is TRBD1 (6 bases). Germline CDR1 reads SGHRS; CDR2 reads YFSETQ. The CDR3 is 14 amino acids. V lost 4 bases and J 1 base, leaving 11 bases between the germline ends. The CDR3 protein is CASSPETGQETQYF. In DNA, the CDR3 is TGCGCCAGCAGCCCTGAGACAGGCCAAGAGACCCAGTACTTC.

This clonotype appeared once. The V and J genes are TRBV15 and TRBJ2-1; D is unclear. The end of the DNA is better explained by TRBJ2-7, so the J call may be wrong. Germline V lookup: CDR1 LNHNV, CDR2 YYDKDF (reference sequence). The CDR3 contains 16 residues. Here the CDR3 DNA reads TGTGCCACCAGCAGAGAAATTATTCCTTCCTACAATGAGCAGTACTTC. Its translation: CATSREIIPSYNEQYF.

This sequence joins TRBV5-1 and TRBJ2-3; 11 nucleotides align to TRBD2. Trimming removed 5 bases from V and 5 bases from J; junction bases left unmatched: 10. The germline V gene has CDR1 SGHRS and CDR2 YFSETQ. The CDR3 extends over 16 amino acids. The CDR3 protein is CASSPPTSGVLDTQYF. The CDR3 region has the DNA TGCGCCAGCAGTCCGCCGACTAGCGGGGTGTTAGATACGCAGTATTTT.

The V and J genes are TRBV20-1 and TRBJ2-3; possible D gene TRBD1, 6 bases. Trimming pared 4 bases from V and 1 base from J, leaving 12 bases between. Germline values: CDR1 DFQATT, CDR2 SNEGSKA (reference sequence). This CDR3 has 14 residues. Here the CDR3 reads CSAKQGSRTDTQYF. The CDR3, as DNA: TGCAGTGCTAAACAGGGAAGTCGCACAGATACGCAGTATTTT.

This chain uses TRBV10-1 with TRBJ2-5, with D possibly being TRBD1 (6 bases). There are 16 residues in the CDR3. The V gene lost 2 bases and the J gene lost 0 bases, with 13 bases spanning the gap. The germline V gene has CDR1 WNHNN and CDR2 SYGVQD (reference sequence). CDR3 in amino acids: CASSEGQGRYQETQYF. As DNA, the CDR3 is TGCGCCAGCAGTGAGGGCCAGGGGCGATACCAAGAGACCCAGTACTTC.

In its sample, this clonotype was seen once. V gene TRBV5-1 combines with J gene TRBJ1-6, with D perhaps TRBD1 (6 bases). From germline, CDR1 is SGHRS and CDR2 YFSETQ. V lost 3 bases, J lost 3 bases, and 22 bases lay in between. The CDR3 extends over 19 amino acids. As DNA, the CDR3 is TGCGCCAGCAGCTCTACGTGGGACACGAGGGCTCTCTATAATTCACCCCTCCACTTT. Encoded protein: CASSSTWDTRALYNSPLHF. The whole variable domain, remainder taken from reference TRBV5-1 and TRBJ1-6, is KAGVTQTPRYLIKTRGQQVTLSCSPISGHRSVSWYQQTPGQGLQFLFEYFSETQRNKGNFPGRFSGRQFSNSRSEMNVSTLELGDSALYLCASSSTWDTRALYNSPLHFGNGTRLTVT.

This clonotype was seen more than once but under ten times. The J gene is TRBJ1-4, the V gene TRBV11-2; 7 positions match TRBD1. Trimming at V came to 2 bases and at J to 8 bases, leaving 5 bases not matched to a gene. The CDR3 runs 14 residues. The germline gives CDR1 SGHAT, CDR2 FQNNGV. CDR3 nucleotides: TGTGCCAGCAGCTTAATACAGGGGTACGAAAAACTGTTTTTT. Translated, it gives CASSLIQGYEKLFF.

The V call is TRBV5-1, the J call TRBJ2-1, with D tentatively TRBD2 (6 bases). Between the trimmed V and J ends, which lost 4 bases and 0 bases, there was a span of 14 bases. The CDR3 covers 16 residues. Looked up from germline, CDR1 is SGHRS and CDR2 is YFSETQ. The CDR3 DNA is TGCGCCAGCAGCCCCCCGGGTAGCGGCTCCTACAATGAGCAGTTCTTC. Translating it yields CASSPPGSGSYNEQFF.

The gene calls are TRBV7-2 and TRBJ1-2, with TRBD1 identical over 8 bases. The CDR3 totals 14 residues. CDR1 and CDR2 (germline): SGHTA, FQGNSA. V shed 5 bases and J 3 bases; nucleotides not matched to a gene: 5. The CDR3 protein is CASSRQGSHYGYTF. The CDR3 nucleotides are TGTGCCAGCAGCAGACAGGGGAGTCACTATGGCTACACCTTC.

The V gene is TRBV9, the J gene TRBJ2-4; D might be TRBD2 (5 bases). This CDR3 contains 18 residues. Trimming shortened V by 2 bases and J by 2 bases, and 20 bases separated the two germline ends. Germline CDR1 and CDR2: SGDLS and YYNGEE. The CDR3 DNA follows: TGTGCCAGCAGCGTGGCTACTAGTTCGACCGGGTCCAAAAACATTCAGTACTTC. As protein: CASSVATSSTGSKNIQYF. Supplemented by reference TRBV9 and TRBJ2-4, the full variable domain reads DSGVTQTPKHLITATGQRVTLRCSPRSGDLSVYWYQQSLDQGLQFLIQYYNGEERAKGNILERFSAQQFPDLHSELNLSSLELGDSALYFCASSVATSSTGSKNIQYFGAGTRLSVL.

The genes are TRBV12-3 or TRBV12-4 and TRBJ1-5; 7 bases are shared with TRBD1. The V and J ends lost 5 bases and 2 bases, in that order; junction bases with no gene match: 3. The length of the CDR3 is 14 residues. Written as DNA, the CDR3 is TGTGCCAGCAGTCATACAGGGGGCAATCAGCCCCAGCATTTT. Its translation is CASSHTGGNQPQHF.

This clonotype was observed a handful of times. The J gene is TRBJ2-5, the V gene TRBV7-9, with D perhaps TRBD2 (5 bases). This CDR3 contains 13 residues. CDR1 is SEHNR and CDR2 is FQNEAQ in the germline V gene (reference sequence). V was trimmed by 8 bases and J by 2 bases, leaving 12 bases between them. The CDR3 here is CASGVTGQETQYF. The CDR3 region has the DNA TGTGCCAGCGGGGTCACGGGGCAAGAGACCCAGTACTTC.

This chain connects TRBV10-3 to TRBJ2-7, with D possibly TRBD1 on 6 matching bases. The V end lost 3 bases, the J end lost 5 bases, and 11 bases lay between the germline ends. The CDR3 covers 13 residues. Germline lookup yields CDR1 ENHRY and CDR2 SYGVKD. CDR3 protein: CAISDQGPHEQYF. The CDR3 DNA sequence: TGTGCCATCAGTGATCAGGGGCCCCACGAGCAGTACTTC.

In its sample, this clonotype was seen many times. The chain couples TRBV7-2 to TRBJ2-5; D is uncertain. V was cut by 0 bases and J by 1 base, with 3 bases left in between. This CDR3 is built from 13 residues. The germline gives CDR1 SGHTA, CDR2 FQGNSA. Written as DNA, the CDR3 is TGTGCCAGCAGCTTAGCGCGCCAAGAGACCCAGTACTTC. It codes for CASSLARQETQYF.

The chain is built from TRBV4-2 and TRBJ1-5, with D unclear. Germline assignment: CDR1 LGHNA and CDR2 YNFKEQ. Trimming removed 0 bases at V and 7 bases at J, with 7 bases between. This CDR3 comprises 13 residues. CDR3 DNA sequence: TGTGCCAGCAGCCAAGAGTTTAGGCAGCCCCAGCATTTT. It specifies CASSQEFRQPQHF.

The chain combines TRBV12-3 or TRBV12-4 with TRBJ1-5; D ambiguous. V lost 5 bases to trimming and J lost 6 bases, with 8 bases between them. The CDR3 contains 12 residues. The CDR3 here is CASSAPGQPQHF. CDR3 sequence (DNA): TGTGCCAGCAGTGCCCCTGGTCAGCCCCAGCATTTT.

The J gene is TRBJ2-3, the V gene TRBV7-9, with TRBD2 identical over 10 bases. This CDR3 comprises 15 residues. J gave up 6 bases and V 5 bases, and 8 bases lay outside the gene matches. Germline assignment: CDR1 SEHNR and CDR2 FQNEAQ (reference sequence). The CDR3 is CASSPLAGAGDTQYF. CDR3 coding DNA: TGTGCCAGCAGCCCTCTAGCGGGGGCTGGGGATACGCAGTATTTT.

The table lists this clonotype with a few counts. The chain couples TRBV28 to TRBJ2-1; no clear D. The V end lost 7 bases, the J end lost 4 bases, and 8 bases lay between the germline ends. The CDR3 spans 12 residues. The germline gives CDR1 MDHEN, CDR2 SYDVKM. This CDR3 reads CASTTQYNEQFF. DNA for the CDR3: TGTGCCAGCACCACCCAGTACAATGAGCAGTTCTTC. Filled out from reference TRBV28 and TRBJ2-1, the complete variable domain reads DVKVTQSSRYLVKRTGEKVFLECVQDMDHENMFWYRQDPGLGLRLIYFSYDVKMKEKGDIPEGYSVSREKKERFSLILESASTNQTSMYLCASTTQYNEQFFGPGTRLTVL.

The CDR3 sequence is CASSYTQGTGEETQYF. CDR3 sequence (DNA): TGTGCCAGCAGTTACACCCAAGGGACAGGGGAAGAGACCCAGTACTTC. J is TRBJ2-5 and V is TRBV6-5; TRBD1 matches 10 bases. The CDR3 spans 16 residues. Losses at the gene ends were 2 bases for V and 3 bases for J; bases not matched to a gene: 6. Per germline, CDR1 MNHEY and CDR2 SVGAGI.

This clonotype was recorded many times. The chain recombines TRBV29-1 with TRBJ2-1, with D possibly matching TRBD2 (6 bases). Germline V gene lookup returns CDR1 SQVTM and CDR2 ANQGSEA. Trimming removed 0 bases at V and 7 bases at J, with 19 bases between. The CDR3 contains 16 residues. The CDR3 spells CSVEDGMGRAGNEQFF. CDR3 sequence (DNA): TGCAGCGTTGAAGATGGGATGGGACGGGCGGGGAATGAGCAGTTCTTC.

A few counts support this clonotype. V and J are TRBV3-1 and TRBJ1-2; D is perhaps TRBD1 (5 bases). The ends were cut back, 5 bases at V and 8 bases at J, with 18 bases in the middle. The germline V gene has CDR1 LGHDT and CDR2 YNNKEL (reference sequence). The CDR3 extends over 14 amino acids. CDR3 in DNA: TGTGCCAGCAGCGCCCAAAGCGGGGCGACGGGCTACACCTTC. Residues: CASSAQSGATGYTF.

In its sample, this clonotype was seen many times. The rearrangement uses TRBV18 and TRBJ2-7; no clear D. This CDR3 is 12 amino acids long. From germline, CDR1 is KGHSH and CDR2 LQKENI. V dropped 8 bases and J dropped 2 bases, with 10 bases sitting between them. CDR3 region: CASSPRAYEQYF. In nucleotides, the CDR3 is TGTGCCAGCAGCCCCCGGGCCTACGAGCAGTACTTC.